These T cell receptor beta chains were read from a single sample in a study of tumor-infiltrating lymphocytes in primary liver carcinoma. In TCRdb, the multiplex PCR reads were re-called with MiXCR into one record per CDR3 protein. This sample has 310,000 or so distinct CDR3 sequences, with almost 60% found just once. The sequencing sample was made of peripheral blood. The receptors stem from a woman aged 25 to 39 with primary liver carcinoma and hepatitis B virus infection. Both conserved end residues are part of each CDR3. D genes are given only for firm matches. Where a row states a size, it is once, few, many or the class of an expanded clone; other rows omit it.

J	V	D	size	DNA	CDR3
TRBJ2-7	TRBV6-6	-	-	TGTGCCAGCAGACAGGGACCAGCGGGATCCTACGAGCAGTACTTC	CASRQGPAGSYEQYF
TRBJ2-7	TRBV5-5	-	many	TGTGCCAGCACCTCTACGAGCTCCTACGAGCAGTACTTC	CASTSTSSYEQYF
TRBJ1-1	TRBV7-9	-	few	TGTGCCAGCAGCTGGGGCCCGGACACTGAAGCTTTCTTT	CASSWGPDTEAFF
TRBJ2-1	TRBV21-1	-	-	TGTGCCAGCAGGCGTCCTAGCGGTTTCTCCTACAATGAGCAGTTCTTC	CASRRPSGFSYNEQFF
TRBJ1-1	TRBV29-1	-	many	TGCAGCGTTGTCCGGGGGAACACTGAAGCTTTCTTT	CSVVRGNTEAFF
TRBJ2-2	TRBV12-3/TRBV12-4	-	-	TGTGCCAGCAGTCCGAGACCGGGTTCAACCGGGGAGCCGTTTTTT	CASSPRPGSTGEPFF
TRBJ2-3	TRBV28	-	-	TGTGCCAGCAGAACCCGAACAGATACGCAGTATTTT	CASRTRTDTQYF
TRBJ1-4	TRBV6-1	-	many	TGTGCCAGCAGGAATCCTAATGAAAAACTGTTTTTT	CASRNPNEKLFF
TRBJ2-1	TRBV28	-	few	TGTGCCAGCAGCCTTACTAGGACTGAGCAGTTCTTC	CASSLTRTEQFF
TRBJ2-3	TRBV29-1	TRBD2	-	TGCAGCGTAACTAGCGTGATGTCAGATACGCAGTATTTT	CSVTSVMSDTQYF
TRBJ2-1	TRBV11-3	TRBD2	-	TGTACCAGCAGCTTGGCTGGGAGGGCCGACGGCAATGAGCAGTTCTTC	CTSSLAGRADGNEQFF
TRBJ2-7	TRBV7-9	-	-	TGTGCCGGCAGCTTCTCAGGACTTTCCGAGCAGTACTTC	CAGSFSGLSEQYF
TRBJ2-5	TRBV10-3	-	few	TGTGCCATCGGTGAGTCGAAAGAGACCCAGTACTTC	CAIGESKETQYF
TRBJ1-5	TRBV7-8	-	-	TGTGCCAGCAGCTTACAAGCCACTAGCAATCAGCCCCAGCATTTT	CASSLQATSNQPQHF
TRBJ2-1	TRBV10-2	-	-	TGCGCCAGCAAATCGACAGAAAGGTGGGATGAGCAGTTCTTC	CASKSTERWDEQFF
TRBJ2-2	TRBV12-3/TRBV12-4	-	-	TGTGCCAGCAGTCCGAGCACCGGGGAGCTGTTTTTT	CASSPSTGELFF
TRBJ2-7	TRBV6-1	TRBD2	-	TGTGCCAGCAGTGACTGGACTAGCGGGAGCTACGAGCAGTGCTTC	CASSDWTSGSYEQCF
TRBJ2-3	TRBV6-1	-	few	TGTGCCAGCAGCCGAGGGCCTGCCGGAGATACGCAGTATTTT	CASSRGPAGDTQYF
TRBJ2-1	TRBV6-2/TRBV6-3	-	-	TGTGTCAGCAGTCGCACCGGGGTTTACAATGAGCAGTTCTTC	CVSSRTGVYNEQFF
TRBJ2-2	TRBV5-4	TRBD2	few	TGTGCCAGCAGCTCCGGACTAGCGGCTATGAACACCGGGGAGCTGTTTTTT	CASSSGLAAMNTGELFF
TRBJ2-7	TRBV29-1	-	many	TGCAGCGTTGAAACTAACTCCTACGAGCAGTACTTC	CSVETNSYEQYF
TRBJ2-7	TRBV28	-	-	TGTGTCAGCAGTTCCTCAGGGTCCGCTACCTACGAGCAGTACTTC	CVSSSSGSATYEQYF
TRBJ2-7	TRBV4-1	-	many	TGCGCCAGCAGCCAAGCTCGGACGGAGGAGGGATACGAGCAGTACTTC	CASSQARTEEGYEQYF
TRBJ2-7	TRBV6-1	-	-	TGTGCCAGCACAATCCCTTCGTCCTACGAGCAGTACTTC	CASTIPSSYEQYF
TRBJ2-7	TRBV5-1	TRBD1	few	TGCGCCAGCAGCTTGGAACAGGGGGCCGGCTACGAGCAGTACTTC	CASSLEQGAGYEQYF
TRBJ2-7	TRBV6-5	TRBD2	-	TGTGCCAGCAGTGGCCGGGATAGCGGGACCCGGGACGAGCAGTACTTC	CASSGRDSGTRDEQYF
TRBJ2-3	TRBV12-3/TRBV12-4	-	-	TGTGTCAGCAGGGTGGGGGTTAGCACAGATACGCAGTATTTT	CVSRVGVSTDTQYF
TRBJ2-5	TRBV29-1	TRBD1	-	TGCAGCGTGACCGGGACAGCCCAAGAGGCTCAGTACTTC	CSVTGTAQEAQYF
TRBJ2-3	TRBV7-8	TRBD2	-	TGTGCCAGCAGCCCGCTAGGACTAGCTTCTCGCACAGATACGCAGTATTTT	CASSPLGLASRTDTQYF
TRBJ2-1	TRBV12-3/TRBV12-4	-	-	TGTGCCAGAAGTTCAGCGACTTTGGAAGGGCAGTTCTTC	CARSSATLEGQFF
TRBJ2-2	TRBV12-3/TRBV12-4	-	few	TGTGCCAGCAGTTTATATTCCGGGGAGCTGTTTTTT	CASSLYSGELFF
TRBJ2-7	TRBV7-9	-	-	TGTGCCAGCAGCAACTACGAGCAGTACTTC	CASSNYEQYF
TRBJ2-7	TRBV11-1	TRBD2	-	TGTGCCAGCAGTACCGGACTAGCGGGGGCATACGATCAGTACTTC	CASSTGLAGAYDQYF
TRBJ2-2	TRBV4-2	-	many	TGTGCCAGCAGCCCGCAGGGCGGACAGAACACCGGGGAGCTGTTTTTT	CASSPQGGQNTGELFF
TRBJ2-1	TRBV6-2/TRBV6-3	TRBD2	-	TGTGCCAGCAGTTTATTAGCGGGGCCCTTCAATGAGCGGTTCTTC	CASSLLAGPFNERFF
TRBJ2-7	TRBV4-1	TRBD1	-	TGCGCCAGCAGCCAACCGGGACAGGGGGTTTACGAGCAGTACTTC	CASSQPGQGVYEQYF
TRBJ1-2	TRBV12-3/TRBV12-4	-	-	TGTGCCAGCAGCCGTGGCTTAGTAGGCTACACCTTC	CASSRGLVGYTF
TRBJ1-1	TRBV12-3/TRBV12-4	-	-	TGTGCCTGCAGTTTCTTACAGCCTAACACTGAAGCTTTCTTT	CACSFLQPNTEAFF
TRBJ2-7	TRBV29-1	-	many	TGCAGCTCCACTGCGGCAGGGGTCAGCGGGGAAACCATTTACGAGCAGTACTTC	CSSTAAGVSGETIYEQYF
TRBJ1-2	TRBV28	-	-	TGTGCCAGCAGTTTAATGGGCCATGGCTACATCTTC	CASSLMGHGYIF
TRBJ2-3	TRBV11-2	-	-	TGTGCCGGCAGCTTAGATTCTCTGGGAACAGATACGCAGTATTTT	CAGSLDSLGTDTQYF
TRBJ2-5	TRBV7-8	-	few	TGTGCCAGCAGTGATTCGGTAGACCAAGAGACCCAGTACTTC	CASSDSVDQETQYF
TRBJ2-7	TRBV7-9	TRBD1	once	TGTCCCAGCAGCTCCGGCGGGACAGGGGTTATCTACGAGCAGTACTTC	CPSSSGGTGVIYEQYF
TRBJ2-1	TRBV6-5	-	-	TGTGCCAGCAGTTACTCGAGGGGGGGAGTAAGAAGTCCTAGTGAGCAGTTCTTC	CASSYSRGGVRSPSEQFF
TRBJ1-6	TRBV4-3	TRBD1	-	TGCGCCAGCGGCCAAGAAAGACAGGGTGGGTCACCCCTCCACTTT	CASGQERQGGSPLHF
TRBJ1-5	TRBV10-3	TRBD1	few	TGTGCCACCGGACAGGGGGGTGGGAGCAATCAGCCCCAGCATTTT	CATGQGGGSNQPQHF
TRBJ1-6	TRBV11-2	-	-	TGTGCCAGCAGCCACAGAGGACCAGTGAGCTCCTATAATTCACCCCTCCACTTT	CASSHRGPVSSYNSPLHF
TRBJ2-2	TRBV6-1	TRBD1	-	TGTACCAGCAGCCGGACAGGGATAAACACCGGGGAGCTGTTTTTT	CTSSRTGINTGELFF
TRBJ1-5	TRBV12-3/TRBV12-4	-	-	TGTGCCAGCAGTTCGACAGGAGGCAGCAATCGGCCCCAGCATTTT	CASSSTGGSNRPQHF
TRBJ2-5	TRBV5-5	TRBD1	-	TGTGCCAGCGGCCAGCCAGGGGGAGAGACCCAGTACTTC	CASGQPGGETQYF
TRBJ1-2	TRBV6-5	-	-	TGTGCCAGCAGTTACTCTGCCTTCTCTAACTATGGCTACACCTTC	CASSYSAFSNYGYTF
TRBJ1-5	TRBV6-2/TRBV6-3	TRBD1	many	TGTGCCAGCACCGGACAGGGGTTTTATTATCAGCCCCAGCATTTT	CASTGQGFYYQPQHF
TRBJ2-7	TRBV5-4	TRBD1	once	TGTCCCAGCAGCCTGACAGGGGATGAGCAGTACTTC	CPSSLTGDEQYF
TRBJ2-3	TRBV12-3/TRBV12-4	TRBD1	many	TGTGCCAGCAGTTTTACAGGGGGCCCAGATACGCAGTATTTT	CASSFTGGPDTQYF
TRBJ2-2	TRBV7-9	TRBD1	-	TGTGCCAGCAGCTTAGGGACAGGGGGCTCTATCCCCATCGGGGAGCTGTTTTTT	CASSLGTGGSIPIGELFF
TRBJ2-7	TRBV6-2/TRBV6-3	-	-	TGTGCCAGCAGAGGACAGACAGGCTACGAGCAGTACTTC	CASRGQTGYEQYF
TRBJ2-2	TRBV12-3/TRBV12-4	-	-	TGTGCCGGCAGTGCCCGGGGCGGTGGCACCGGGGAGCTATTTTTT	CAGSARGGGTGELFF
TRBJ2-7	TRBV5-1	-	-	TGCGCCAGTAACGCCGGGACGGTGACGTACGAGCAGTACTTC	CASNAGTVTYEQYF
TRBJ2-5	TRBV5-1	-	-	TGCGCCAGCAGACCTGCAAACCAAGAGACCCAGTACTTC	CASRPANQETQYF